Following are 22 T cell receptor beta chains from one sample sequenced in a study of T cell responses to AZD1222 COVID-19 vaccine. The repertoire was sequenced with immunoSEQ multiplex PCR; TCRdb's copy has only in-frame clones and lacks some. This repertoire shows under 110,000 clones, about 92% found once; its top ten account for approximately 8.2%. The source was peripheral blood, collected 28 days after the second AZD1222 dose. These receptors originate from an adult who received the AZD1222 COVID-19 vaccine.

The chain has TRBV6-2 or TRBV6-3 and TRBJ1-1; TRBD1 is a possible D gene (6 bases). The CDR3 is made up of 11 amino acids. V was clipped by 6 bases and J by 8 bases, with 10 bases between them. The germline V gene encodes CDR1 MNHEY and CDR2 SVGEGT. CDR3 bases: TGTGCCAGCAGCCACGGGACAGAAGCTTTCTTT. It encodes CASSHGTEAFF.

This clone has just one count. This sequence joins TRBV7-9 and TRBJ2-3; 7 bases are a match to TRBD1. V lost 6 bases and J lost 0; bases outside the gene matches: 12. The CDR3 sequence is 17 residues long. CDR1 and CDR2 (germline): SEHNR, FQNEAQ (reference sequence). In DNA, the CDR3 is TGTGCCAGCAGGCAATTAGCGCCGGGACAGAGCACAGATACGCAGTATTTT. It translates to CASRQLAPGQSTDTQYF.

V and J are TRBV27 and TRBJ2-7; 11 bases are shared with TRBD2. The J segment lost 3 bases and the V segment lost 6 bases, leaving 1 base of the junction unmatched. The CDR3 loop spans 13 amino acids. Germline lookup yields CDR1 MNHEY and CDR2 SMNVEV (reference sequence). CDR3 residues: CASSLAGGYEQYF. CDR3 DNA sequence: TGTGCCAGCAGCCTAGCGGGGGGCTACGAGCAGTACTTC.

J is TRBJ1-5 and V is TRBV2; no clear D gene. CDR1 and CDR2 from the germline V gene are SNHLY and FYNNEI. The CDR3 sequence is 14 residues long. Trimming stripped 4 bases from V and 2 bases from J, with 9 bases between. The CDR3 reads CASSGLRGNQPQHF. The CDR3 DNA follows: TGTGCCAGCAGTGGTCTCCGCGGCAATCAGCCCCAGCATTTT.

The chain links TRBV13 to TRBJ2-7; D is perhaps TRBD1 (5 bases). CDR1 is PRHDT, CDR2 FYEKMQ, per germline (reference sequence). This CDR3 has 15 amino acids. Deletions cut 4 bases from V and 2 bases from J, with 15 bases between. CDR3 sequence: CASSSHTREPYEQYF. DNA for the CDR3: TGTGCCAGCAGCTCCCATACCAGGGAACCCTACGAGCAGTACTTC.

A single count supports this clone. CDR3: CASSPGQLGTYEQYF. CDR3 nucleotide sequence: TGCGCCAGCAGCCCAGGACAGCTAGGCACCTACGAGCAGTACTTC. V and J are TRBV5-1 and TRBJ2-7; tentative D call: TRBD1 (6 bases). The V gene lost 4 bases and the J gene lost 2 bases, with 16 bases spanning the gap. Germline values: CDR1 SGHRS, CDR2 YFSETQ. The CDR3 has 15 residues.

A remark on this clone: This may stem from a read error, because a much larger clone lies one nucleotide away. The chain carries TRBV29-1 and TRBJ2-7, with 10 bases that match TRBD1. V was pared by 6 bases and J by 5 bases, with 16 bases of the junction left unmatched. The V gene's germline CDR1 is SQVTM and CDR2 ANQGSEA. This CDR3 has 16 amino acids. The CDR3 DNA reads as TGCAGCGTGGTGGCACACGACAGGGGGCCCTCGAACGAGCAGTACTTC. It is translated as CSVVAHDRGPSNEQYF.

The chain uses TRBV27 and TRBJ2-7; a weak D match, TRBD1 (6 bases). Germline assignment: CDR1 MNHEY and CDR2 SMNVEV (reference sequence). This CDR3 contains 14 residues. V gave up 6 bases and J gave up 0 bases, with 12 bases separating them. CDR3 coding DNA: TGTGCCAGCAGGCCCCTGGGGGCCTCCTACGAGCAGTACTTC. It specifies CASRPLGASYEQYF.

About this clone: The germline gene is not matched at one end of the junction; a read error may be the cause. This chain links TRBV6-2 or TRBV6-3 with TRBJ1-2; tentatively, D is TRBD1 (6 bases). The CDR3 has 13 residues. CDR1 and CDR2 from the germline V gene are MNHEY and SVGEGT. The DNA of the CDR3 is TGTGCCAGCAGTCAGGGACACCCTGACCCTCGGGGTTTC. Amino acids: CASSQGHPDPRGF.

The V and J genes are TRBV7-2 and TRBJ1-1, with D possibly TRBD1 on 6 matching bases. Germline V gene lookup returns CDR1 SGHTA and CDR2 FQGNSA. V lost 1 base and J 4 bases, leaving 16 bases between the germline ends. CDR3 length: 16 residues. The CDR3 sequence is CASSLGGGGPGTEAFF. The CDR3 DNA reads as TGTGCCAGCAGCTTAGGTGGAGGGGGGCCGGGCACTGAAGCTTTCTTT. The complete variable domain, with remaining parts taken from reference TRBV7-2 and TRBJ1-1, reads GAGVSQSPSNKVTEKGKDVELRCDPISGHTALYWYRQSLGQGLEFLIYFQGNSAPDKSGLPSDRFSAERTGGSVSTLTIQRTQQEDSAVYLCASSLGGGGPGTEAFFGQGTRLTVV.

The chain joins TRBV19 to TRBJ1-5, with 8 positions matching TRBD1. The germline V gene encodes CDR1 LNHDA and CDR2 SQIVND (reference sequence). The CDR3 extends over 16 amino acids. Unmatched junction bases numbered 13, after V lost 6 bases and J lost 6 bases. The CDR3 sequence: CASSIIEGTGGQPQHF. The CDR3 DNA sequence: TGTGCCAGTAGCATAATTGAAGGGACAGGAGGTCAGCCCCAGCATTTT.

CDR3 region: CASSLQGGSDSPLHF. The CDR3 bases are TGTGCCAGCAGCTTACAAGGAGGTAGCGATTCACCCCTCCACTTT. This sequence joins TRBV7-2 and TRBJ1-6; D uncertain. The CDR3 length is 15 residues. The germline V gene has CDR1 SGHTA and CDR2 FQGNSA. V was cut by 2 bases and J by 8 bases, with 13 bases left in between.

The sample holds one count of this clone. The J gene is TRBJ2-1, the V gene TRBV3-1 (or the pseudogene TRBV3-2); TRBD2 is a possible D gene (5 bases). CDR3 length: 15 residues. V was clipped by 2 bases and J by 5 bases, with 13 bases between them. Germline CDR1 and CDR2: LGHDT and YNNKEL (reference sequence). The CDR3 reads CASSQRASYNNEQFF. CDR3 bases: TGTGCCAGCAGCCAACGGGCTAGCTACAACAATGAGCAGTTCTTC.

J is TRBJ2-5 and V is TRBV5-1; 8 bases are a match to TRBD2. The CDR3 is made up of 16 amino acids. Germline loops: CDR1 SGHRS, CDR2 YFSETQ. The trim removed 4 bases at V and 3 bases at J, leaving 11 bases unmatched. CDR3 nucleotides: TGCGCCAGCAGCACCCGGGTTAGCGGGGTGAAAGAGACCCAGTACTTC. Translating gives CASSTRVSGVKETQYF.

The V and J genes are TRBV4-3 and TRBJ2-7, with D hard to call. V was cut by 2 bases and J by 0 bases, with 8 bases left in between. The CDR3 is 14 amino acids. Germline lookup yields CDR1 LGHNA and CDR2 YSLEER. CDR3 region: CASSQLSGSYEQYF. CDR3 bases: TGCGCCAGCAGCCAACTTTCGGGCTCCTACGAGCAGTACTTC.

The V and J genes are TRBV19 and TRBJ1-1; TRBD1 matches at 9 bases. The CDR3 length is 13 residues. Germline assignment: CDR1 LNHDA and CDR2 SQIVND (reference sequence). The ends lost 3 bases at V and 10 bases at J; junction bases unmatched: 6. CDR3 DNA sequence: TGTGCCAGTAGTATGGGACAGGGCCAGGCAGCTTTCTTT. Its translation is CASSMGQGQAAFF.

The V gene is TRBV12-5, the J gene TRBJ1-2; 8 bases line up with TRBD1. Germline CDR1 and CDR2: LGHNT and FRNRAP. The CDR3 has 15 residues. V was pared by 4 bases and J by 6 bases, with 10 bases of the junction left unmatched. CDR3 region: CASGWGPLQGDGYTF. DNA for the CDR3: TGTGCTAGTGGTTGGGGACCCTTACAGGGGGATGGCTACACCTTC.

This chain links TRBV19 with TRBJ1-1; the match to TRBD1 covers 9 bases. The V gene end was trimmed by 8 bases and the J gene end by 3 bases; junction bases not matched to a gene: 7. Germline V CDR1 and CDR2: LNHDA, SQIVND (reference sequence). The CDR3 is 14 amino acids. The CDR3 nucleotides are TGTGCCAGTTGTTACAGGGGGCAGGACACTGAAGCTTTCTTT. This gives the protein CASCYRGQDTEAFF.

This chain uses TRBV7-2 with TRBJ1-1; D gene uncertain. Germline V gene lookup returns CDR1 SGHTA and CDR2 FQGNSA. The CDR3 has 14 amino acids. Between the trimmed V and J ends, which lost 5 bases and 9 bases, there was a span of 19 bases. In nucleotides, the CDR3 is TGTGCCAGCAGCCCACTTTCCTCGTCAGGACAAGCTTTCTTT. It specifies CASSPLSSSGQAFF.

The V call is TRBV15, the J call TRBJ2-2, with TRBD2 matching over 14 bases. The CDR3 is made up of 17 amino acids. Per the germline V gene, CDR1 is LNHNV and CDR2 is YYDKDF (reference sequence). The V and J ends lost 3 bases and 4 bases, in that order; junction bases with no gene match: 4. DNA of the CDR3: TGTGCCACCAGCAGGGCTGGACTAGCGGGGGGCACCGGGGAGCTGTTTTTT. This gives the protein CATSRAGLAGGTGELFF.

The chain links TRBV9 to TRBJ2-7; no clear D. The CDR3 sequence is 15 residues long. The V gene's germline CDR1 is SGDLS and CDR2 YYNGEE. Trimming left V 0 bases short and J 2 bases short, with 12 bases between. CDR3 nucleotide sequence: TGTGCCAGCAGCGTAGATAAGGGCAGGACCTACGAGCAGTACTTC. Translating it yields CASSVDKGRTYEQYF.

The CDR3 sequence is CASSQQGQGDNEKLFF. The CDR3 nucleotides read TGTGCCAGCAGCCAACAGGGACAGGGGGATAATGAAAAACTGTTTTTT. The chain employs TRBV14 and TRBJ1-4; TRBD1 matches 11 bases. Germline V gene sequence: CDR1 SGHDN, CDR2 FVKESK. This CDR3 has 16 amino acids. V lost 2 bases to trimming and J lost 4 bases; unmatched junction nucleotides: 3.